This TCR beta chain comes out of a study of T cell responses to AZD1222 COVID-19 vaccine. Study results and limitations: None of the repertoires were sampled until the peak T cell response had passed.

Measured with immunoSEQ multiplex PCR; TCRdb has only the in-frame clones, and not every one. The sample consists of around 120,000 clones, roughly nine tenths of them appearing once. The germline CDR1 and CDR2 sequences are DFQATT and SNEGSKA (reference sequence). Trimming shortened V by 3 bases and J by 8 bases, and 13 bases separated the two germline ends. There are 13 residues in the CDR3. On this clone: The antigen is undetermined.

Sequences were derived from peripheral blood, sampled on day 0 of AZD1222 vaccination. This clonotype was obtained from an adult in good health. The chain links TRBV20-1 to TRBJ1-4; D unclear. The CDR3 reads CSASIGQEEKLFF. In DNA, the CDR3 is TGCAGTGCTAGTATAGGCCAGGAGGAAAAACTGTTTTTT.